The clone carrying this TCR beta chain came up a few times. Its specificity is unknown. This specimen belongs to a study of CD8 T cells in ankylosing spondylitis. General study points: One TCR beta motif, made up of fewer than 10 highly homologous variants, appeared characteristic of ankylosing spondylitis blood. Reported data indicate significant enrichment of disease-linked clones within matched ankylosing spondylitis synovial fluid.

TCRdb reanalysed the 5' RACE reads using MiXCR and keeps one entry per CDR3 protein. The sample consists of about 840,000 distinct CDR3 sequences, 12% of them appearing once. Germline assignment: CDR1 SGHRS and CDR2 YFSETQ. The V and J ends lost 4 bases and 11 bases respectively, with 20 bases between them. The CDR3 spans 14 residues. V is TRBV5-1 and J is TRBJ2-3; TRBD1 might be the D (5 bases). Sequencing used blood, either unsorted or a sorted T cell fraction (not recorded which). The source of this sequence is a male donor with ankylosing spondylitis. Here the CDR3 reads CASSETSQDPMQYF. CDR3 in DNA: TGCGCCAGCAGCGAGACCTCACAGGACCCGATGCAGTATTTT.